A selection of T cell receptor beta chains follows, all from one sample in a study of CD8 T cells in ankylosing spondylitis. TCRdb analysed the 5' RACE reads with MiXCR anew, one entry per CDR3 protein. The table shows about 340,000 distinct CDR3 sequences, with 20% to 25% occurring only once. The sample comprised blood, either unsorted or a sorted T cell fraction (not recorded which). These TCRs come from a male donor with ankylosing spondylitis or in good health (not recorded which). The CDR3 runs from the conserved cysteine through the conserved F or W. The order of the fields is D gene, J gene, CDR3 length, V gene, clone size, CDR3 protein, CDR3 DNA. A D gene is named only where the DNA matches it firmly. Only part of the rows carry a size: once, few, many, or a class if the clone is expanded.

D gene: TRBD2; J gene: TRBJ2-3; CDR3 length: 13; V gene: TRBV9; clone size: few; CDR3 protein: CASSVEASGVQYF; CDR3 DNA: TGTGCCAGCAGCGTAGAGGCTAGCGGGGTGCAGTATTTT
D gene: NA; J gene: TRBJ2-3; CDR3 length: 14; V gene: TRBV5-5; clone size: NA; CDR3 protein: CASSLANDPDTQYF; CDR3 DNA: TGTGCCAGCAGCTTGGCCAACGACCCAGATACGCAGTATTTT
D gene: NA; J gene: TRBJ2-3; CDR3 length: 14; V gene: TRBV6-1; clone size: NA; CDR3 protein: CASSRPQQTDTQYF; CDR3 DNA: TGTGCCAGCAGTCGCCCCCAGCAGACAGATACGCAGTATTTT
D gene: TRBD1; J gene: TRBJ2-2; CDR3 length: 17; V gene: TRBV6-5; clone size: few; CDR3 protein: CASSYSKGQGDTGELFF; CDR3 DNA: TGTGCCAGCAGTTACTCGAAGGGACAGGGCGACACCGGGGAGCTGTTTTTT
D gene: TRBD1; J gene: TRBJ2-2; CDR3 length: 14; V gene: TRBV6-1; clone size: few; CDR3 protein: CAVTGTGDTGELFF; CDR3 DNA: TGTGCCGTCACCGGGACAGGGGACACCGGGGAGCTGTTTTTT
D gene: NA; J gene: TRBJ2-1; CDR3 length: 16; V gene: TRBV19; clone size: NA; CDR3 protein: CASSIYGGTAYNEQFF; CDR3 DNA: TGTGCCAGTAGTATTTACGGGGGGACAGCCTACAATGAGCAGTTCTTC
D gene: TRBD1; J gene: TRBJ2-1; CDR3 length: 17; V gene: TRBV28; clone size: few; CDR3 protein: CASSSPQRQGSYNEQFF; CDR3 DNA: TGTGCCAGCAGTTCCCCCCAAAGACAGGGCTCCTACAATGAGCAGTTCTTC
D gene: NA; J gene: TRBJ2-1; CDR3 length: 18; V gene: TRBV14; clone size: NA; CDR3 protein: CASSQVGGRQSAYNEQFF; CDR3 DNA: TGTGCCAGCAGCCAAGTAGGCGGTCGACAGTCCGCCTACAATGAGCAGTTCTTC
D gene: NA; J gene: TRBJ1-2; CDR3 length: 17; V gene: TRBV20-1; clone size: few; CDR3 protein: CSARDNGADSSNYGYTF; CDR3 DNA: TGCAGTGCTAGAGATAATGGCGCGGACTCCTCTAACTATGGCTACACCTTC
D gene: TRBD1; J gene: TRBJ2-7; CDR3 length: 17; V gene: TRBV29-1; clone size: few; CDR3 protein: CSVEVPGDRGGVYEQYF; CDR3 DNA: TGCAGCGTTGAAGTCCCGGGTGACAGGGGTGGGGTTTACGAGCAGTACTTC
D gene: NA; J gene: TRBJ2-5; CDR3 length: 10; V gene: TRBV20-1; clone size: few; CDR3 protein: CSATRETQYF; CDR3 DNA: TGCAGTGCTACGAGGGAGACCCAGTACTTC
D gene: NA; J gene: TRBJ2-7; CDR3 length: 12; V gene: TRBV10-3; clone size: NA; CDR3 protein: CAIRDIMGEQYF; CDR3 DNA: TGTGCCATCCGGGACATTATGGGCGAGCAGTACTTC
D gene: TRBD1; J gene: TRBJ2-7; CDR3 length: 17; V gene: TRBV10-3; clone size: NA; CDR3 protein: CAISELYRDRIRYEQYF; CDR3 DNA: TGTGCCATCAGTGAGCTTTATAGGGACAGGATTCGCTACGAGCAGTACTTC
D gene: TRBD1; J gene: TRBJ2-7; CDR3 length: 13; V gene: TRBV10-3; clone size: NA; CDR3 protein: CAISDNRGAEQYF; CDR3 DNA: TGTGCCATCAGTGATAACAGGGGAGCCGAGCAGTACTTC
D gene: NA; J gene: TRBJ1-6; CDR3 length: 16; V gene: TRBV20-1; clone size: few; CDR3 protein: CSARDLVGPDGSPLHF; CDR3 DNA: TGCAGTGCTAGAGATCTTGTGGGCCCCGACGGGTCACCCCTCCACTTT
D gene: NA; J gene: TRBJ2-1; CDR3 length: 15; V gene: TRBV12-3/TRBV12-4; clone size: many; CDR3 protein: CASSLASGSYNEQFF; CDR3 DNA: TGTGCCAGCAGTTTAGCTAGCGGATCCTACAATGAGCAGTTCTTC
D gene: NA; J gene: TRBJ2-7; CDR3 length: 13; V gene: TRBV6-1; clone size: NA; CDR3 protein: CASSHLRGYEQYF; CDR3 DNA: TGTGCCAGCAGTCATCTCAGGGGATACGAGCAGTACTTC
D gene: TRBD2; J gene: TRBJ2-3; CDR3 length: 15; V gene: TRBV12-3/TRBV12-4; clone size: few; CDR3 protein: CASGTSGGLADTQYF; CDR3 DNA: TGTGCCAGCGGGACTAGCGGGGGCCTCGCGGATACGCAGTATTTT
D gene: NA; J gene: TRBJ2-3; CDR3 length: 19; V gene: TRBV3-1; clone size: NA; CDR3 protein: CASSQRGGTDTHNTDTQYF; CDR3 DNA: TGTGCCAGCAGCCAAAGAGGGGGGACGGACACCCATAACACAGATACGCAGTATTTT
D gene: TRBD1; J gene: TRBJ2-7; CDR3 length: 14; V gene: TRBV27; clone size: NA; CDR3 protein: CASTPGTGKNEQYF; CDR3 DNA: TGTGCCAGCACCCCTGGGACAGGGAAGAACGAGCAGTACTTC
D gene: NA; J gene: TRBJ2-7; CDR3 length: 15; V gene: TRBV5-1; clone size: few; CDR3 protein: CASSWTGTEDYEQYF; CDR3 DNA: TGCGCCAGCAGCTGGACCGGGACGGAAGACTACGAGCAGTACTTC
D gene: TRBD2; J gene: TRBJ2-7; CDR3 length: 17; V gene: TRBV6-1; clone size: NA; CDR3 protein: CASSLGLAGYSSYEQYF; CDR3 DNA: TGTGCCAGCAGTCTGGGACTAGCGGGTTATAGCTCCTACGAGCAGTACTTC
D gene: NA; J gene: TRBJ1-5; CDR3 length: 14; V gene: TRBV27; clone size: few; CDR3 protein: CASSALGAPQPQHF; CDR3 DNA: TGTGCCAGCAGTGCGTTGGGGGCTCCTCAGCCCCAGCATTTT
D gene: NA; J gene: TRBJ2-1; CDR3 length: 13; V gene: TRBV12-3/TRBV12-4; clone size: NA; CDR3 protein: CASSLWANNEQFF; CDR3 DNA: TGTGCCAGCAGTTTATGGGCAAACAATGAGCAGTTCTTC
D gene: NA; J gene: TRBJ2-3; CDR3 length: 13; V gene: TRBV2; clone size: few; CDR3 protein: CARKRPLTDTQYF; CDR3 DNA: TGTGCCAGGAAAAGACCACTCACAGATACGCAGTATTTT
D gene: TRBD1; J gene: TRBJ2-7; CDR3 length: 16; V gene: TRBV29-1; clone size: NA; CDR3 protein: CSVELGQGRESYEQYF; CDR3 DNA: TGCAGCGTTGAACTCGGACAGGGAAGGGAGTCCTACGAGCAGTACTTC
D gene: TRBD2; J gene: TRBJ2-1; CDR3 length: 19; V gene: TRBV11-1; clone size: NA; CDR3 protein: CASSPSFSGGASSYNEQFF; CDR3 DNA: TGTGCCAGCAGCCCCAGTTTTAGCGGGGGGGCAAGCTCCTACAATGAGCAGTTCTTC
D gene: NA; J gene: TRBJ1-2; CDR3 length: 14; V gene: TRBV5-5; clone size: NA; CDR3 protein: CASSSSRGNYGYTF; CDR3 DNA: TGTGCCAGCAGCTCGTCGCGGGGGAACTATGGCTACACCTTC
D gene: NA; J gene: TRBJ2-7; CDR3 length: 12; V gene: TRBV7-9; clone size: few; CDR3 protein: CASTHSSSEQYF; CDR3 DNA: TGTGCCAGCACCCATTCTTCATCCGAGCAGTACTTC
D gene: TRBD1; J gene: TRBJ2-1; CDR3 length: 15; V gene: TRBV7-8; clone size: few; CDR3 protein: CASSLHRTGLDEQFF; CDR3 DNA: TGTGCCAGCAGCTTACACCGGACAGGGTTGGATGAGCAGTTCTTC
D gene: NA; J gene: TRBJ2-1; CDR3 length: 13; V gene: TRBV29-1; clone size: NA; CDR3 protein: CSVEGGSYNEQFF; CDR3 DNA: TGCAGCGTTGAGGGGGGCTCCTACAATGAGCAGTTCTTC
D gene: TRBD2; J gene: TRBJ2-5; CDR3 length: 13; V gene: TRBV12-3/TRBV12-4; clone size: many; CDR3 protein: CASSFSGGETQYF; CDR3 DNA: TGTGCCAGCAGTTTTAGCGGGGGAGAGACCCAGTACTTC
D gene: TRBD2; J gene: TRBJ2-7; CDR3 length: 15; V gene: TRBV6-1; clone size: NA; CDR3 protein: CASSEEAGGSYEQYF; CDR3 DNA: TGTGCCAGCAGTGAAGAGGCGGGGGGGTCCTACGAGCAGTACTTC
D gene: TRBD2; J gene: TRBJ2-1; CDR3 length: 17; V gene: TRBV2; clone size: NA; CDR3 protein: CASIGSGGPSSYNEQFF; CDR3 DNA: TGTGCCAGCATTGGTAGCGGGGGCCCTAGCTCCTACAATGAGCAGTTCTTC
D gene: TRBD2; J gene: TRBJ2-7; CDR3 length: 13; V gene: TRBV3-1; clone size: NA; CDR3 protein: CASSHGLAHEQYF; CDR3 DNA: TGTGCCAGCAGCCACGGACTAGCTCACGAGCAGTACTTC
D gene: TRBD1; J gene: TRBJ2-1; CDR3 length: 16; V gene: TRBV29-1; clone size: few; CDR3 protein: CSVEVPGGFIYNEQFF; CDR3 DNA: TGCAGCGTTGAAGTGCCAGGGGGATTTATTTACAATGAGCAGTTCTTC
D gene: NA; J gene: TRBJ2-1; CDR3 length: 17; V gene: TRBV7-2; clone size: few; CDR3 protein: CASSLGTGGLSYNEQFF; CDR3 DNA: TGTGCCAGCAGCTTAGGTACCGGCGGACTCTCCTACAATGAGCAGTTCTTC
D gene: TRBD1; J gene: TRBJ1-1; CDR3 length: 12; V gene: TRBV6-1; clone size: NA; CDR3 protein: CASSEEDRVAFF; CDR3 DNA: TGTGCCAGCAGTGAAGAGGACAGGGTGGCTTTCTTT
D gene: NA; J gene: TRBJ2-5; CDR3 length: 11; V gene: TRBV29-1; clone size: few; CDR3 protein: CSVELPETQYF; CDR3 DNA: TGCAGCGTTGAGCTGCCTGAGACCCAGTACTTC
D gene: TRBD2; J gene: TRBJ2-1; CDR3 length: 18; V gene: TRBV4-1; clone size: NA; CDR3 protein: CASSQTSGFLSSYNEQFF; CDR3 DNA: TGCGCCAGCAGCCAAACTAGCGGGTTCTTGAGCTCCTACAATGAGCAGTTCTTC
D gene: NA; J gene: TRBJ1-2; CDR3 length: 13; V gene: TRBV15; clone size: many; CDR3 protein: CATREPSTYGYTF; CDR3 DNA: TGTGCCACCAGGGAGCCCAGCACGTATGGCTACACCTTC
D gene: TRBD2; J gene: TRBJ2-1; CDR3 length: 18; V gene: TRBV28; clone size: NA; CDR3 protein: CASSSAGGPLSSYNEQFF; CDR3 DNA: TGTGCCAGCAGCTCAGCGGGGGGCCCCCTTAGCTCCTACAATGAGCAGTTCTTC
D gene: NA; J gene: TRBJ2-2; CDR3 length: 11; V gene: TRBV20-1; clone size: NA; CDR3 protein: CSAGGTGELFF; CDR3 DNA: TGCAGTGCTGGGGGAACCGGGGAGCTGTTTTTT
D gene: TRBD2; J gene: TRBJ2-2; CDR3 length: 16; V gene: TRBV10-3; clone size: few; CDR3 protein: CAITAGQGLVAGELFF; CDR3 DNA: TGTGCCATCACCGCGGGCCAGGGACTAGTGGCCGGGGAGCTGTTTTTT
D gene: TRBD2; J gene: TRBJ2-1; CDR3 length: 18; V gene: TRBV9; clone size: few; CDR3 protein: CASSPTSGRELGDNEQFF; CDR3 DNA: TGTGCCAGCAGCCCGACTAGCGGGAGGGAGTTGGGAGACAATGAGCAGTTCTTC